What follows are 2 T cell receptor beta chains derived from one specimen sequenced in a study of tumor-infiltrating lymphocytes in primary liver carcinoma (dated by TCRdb to 2016 to 2017). Sequencing was performed on an Illumina HiSeq 2500. Starting from roughly 540 ng total RNA, TCRbeta-specific cDNA was produced by reverse transcription with a constant-region primer and ProtoScript II reverse transcriptase. TCRbeta libraries were built with three nested multiplex PCR rounds, a slightly modified ARM-PCR procedure. The first two PCR rounds used multiplex TRBV1-TRBV30 forward primers with a Cbeta reverse primer, each for 10 cycles. The public reads were run again by TCRdb, first through fastp at Q25 and then through MiXCR, and only productive beta chains were kept. Rows merge per CDR3 protein into single entries with the most common DNA and genes. Within this sample are more than 150,000 distinct CDR3 sequences, with over 45% of them counted one time only. Of the sample, approximately 68% is held by the ten largest clones.

Blood RNA was extracted from unsorted whole blood with TRIzol reagent; germline DNA came from the DNeasy Blood & Tissue kit. Sequences were obtained from peripheral blood. The receptors stem from a man between 35 and 55 years old with primary liver carcinoma and hepatitis B virus infection.

The chain has TRBV29-1 and TRBJ1-1, with D uncertain. Trimming took off 7 bases at V and 2 bases at J, with 14 bases between the two ends. Germline loops: CDR1 SQVTM, CDR2 ANQGSEA. The CDR3 extends over 13 amino acids. The CDR3 DNA sequence: TGCAGCGCCAAGGCCCAGGCAAACACTGAAGCTTTCTTT. Its protein is CSAKAQANTEAFF.

This clonotype appeared a few times. The chain employs TRBV7-9 and TRBJ2-5; perhaps TRBD1 as D (6 bases). Per the germline V gene, CDR1 is SEHNR and CDR2 is FQNEAQ (reference sequence). The V end was cut by 7 bases, the J end by 0 bases, with 9 bases between. The CDR3 covers 13 residues. CDR3 protein: CASNGQNQETQYF. CDR3 DNA sequence: TGTGCCAGCAACGGACAGAACCAAGAGACCCAGTACTTC. Combining the CDR3 with reference TRBV7-9 and TRBJ2-5 gives the whole variable domain DTGVSQNPRHKITKRGQNVTFRCDPISEHNRLYWYRQTLGQGPEFLTYFQNEAQLEKSRLLSDRFSAERPKGSFSTLEIQRTEQGDSAMYLCASNGQNQETQYFGPGTRLLVL.